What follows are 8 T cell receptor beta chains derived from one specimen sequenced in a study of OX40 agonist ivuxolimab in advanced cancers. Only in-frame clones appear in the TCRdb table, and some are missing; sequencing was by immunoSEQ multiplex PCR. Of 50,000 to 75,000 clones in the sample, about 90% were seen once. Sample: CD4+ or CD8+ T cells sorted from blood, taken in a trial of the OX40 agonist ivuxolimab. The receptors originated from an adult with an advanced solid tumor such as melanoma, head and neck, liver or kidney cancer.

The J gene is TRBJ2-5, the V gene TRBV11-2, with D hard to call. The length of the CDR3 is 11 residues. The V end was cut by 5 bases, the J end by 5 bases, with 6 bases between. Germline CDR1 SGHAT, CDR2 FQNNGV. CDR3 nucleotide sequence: TGTGCCAGCAGCCGGTGGGAGACCCAGTACTTC. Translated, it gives CASSRWETQYF.

In DNA, the CDR3 is TGTGCCAGCAGCCCAGGGGGGGGCTACAATGAGCAGTTCTTC. Translating gives CASSPGGGYNEQFF. The V gene is TRBV4-2, the J gene TRBJ2-1; D may match TRBD1 or TRBD2 (7 bases each). Germline V gives CDR1 LGHNA, CDR2 YNFKEQ. The CDR3 covers 14 residues. Deletions cut 4 bases from V and 3 bases from J, with 10 bases between.

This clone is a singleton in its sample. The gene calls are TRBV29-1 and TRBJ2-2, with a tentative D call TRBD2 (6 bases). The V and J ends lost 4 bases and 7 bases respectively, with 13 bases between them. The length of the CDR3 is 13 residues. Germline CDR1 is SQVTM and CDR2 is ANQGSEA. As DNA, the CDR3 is TGCAGCGTTGCTCGGAGGGAACACGGGGAGCTGTTTTTT. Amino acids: CSVARREHGELFF.

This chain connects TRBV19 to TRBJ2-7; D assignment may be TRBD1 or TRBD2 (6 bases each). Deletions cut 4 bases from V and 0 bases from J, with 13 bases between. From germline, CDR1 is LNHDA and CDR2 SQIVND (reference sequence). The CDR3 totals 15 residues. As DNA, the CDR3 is TGTGCCAGTAGTAAAAGGGGGGCGACCTCCTACGAGCAGTACTTC. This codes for CASSKRGATSYEQYF.

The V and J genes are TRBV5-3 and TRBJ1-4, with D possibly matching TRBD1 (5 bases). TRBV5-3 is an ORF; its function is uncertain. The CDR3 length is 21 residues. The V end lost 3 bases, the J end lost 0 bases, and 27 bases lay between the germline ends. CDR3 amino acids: CARSYDPGSVLKASTNEKLFF. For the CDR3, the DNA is TGTGCCAGAAGCTATGATCCAGGGTCTGTACTCAAAGCCTCAACTAATGAAAAACTGTTTTTT.

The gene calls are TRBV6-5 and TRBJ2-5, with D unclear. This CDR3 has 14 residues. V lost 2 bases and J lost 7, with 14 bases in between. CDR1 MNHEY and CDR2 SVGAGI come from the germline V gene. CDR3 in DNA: TGTGCCAGCAGTTACGATATCGTTAAGGGGACCCAGTACTTC. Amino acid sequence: CASSYDIVKGTQYF.

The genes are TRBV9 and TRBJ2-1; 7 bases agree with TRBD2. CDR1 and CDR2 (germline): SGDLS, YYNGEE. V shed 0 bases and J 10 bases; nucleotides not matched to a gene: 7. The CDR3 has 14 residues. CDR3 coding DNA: TGTGCCAGCAGCGTAGGGCCTAGCGGCGGCGAGCAGTTCTTC. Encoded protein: CASSVGPSGGEQFF.

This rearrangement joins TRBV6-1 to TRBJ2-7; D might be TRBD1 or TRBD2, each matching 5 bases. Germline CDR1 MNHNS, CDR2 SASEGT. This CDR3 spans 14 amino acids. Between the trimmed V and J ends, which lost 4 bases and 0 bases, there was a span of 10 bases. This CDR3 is CASSGTQGSYEQYF. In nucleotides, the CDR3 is TGTGCCAGCAGTGGGACTCAGGGCTCCTACGAGCAGTACTTC.